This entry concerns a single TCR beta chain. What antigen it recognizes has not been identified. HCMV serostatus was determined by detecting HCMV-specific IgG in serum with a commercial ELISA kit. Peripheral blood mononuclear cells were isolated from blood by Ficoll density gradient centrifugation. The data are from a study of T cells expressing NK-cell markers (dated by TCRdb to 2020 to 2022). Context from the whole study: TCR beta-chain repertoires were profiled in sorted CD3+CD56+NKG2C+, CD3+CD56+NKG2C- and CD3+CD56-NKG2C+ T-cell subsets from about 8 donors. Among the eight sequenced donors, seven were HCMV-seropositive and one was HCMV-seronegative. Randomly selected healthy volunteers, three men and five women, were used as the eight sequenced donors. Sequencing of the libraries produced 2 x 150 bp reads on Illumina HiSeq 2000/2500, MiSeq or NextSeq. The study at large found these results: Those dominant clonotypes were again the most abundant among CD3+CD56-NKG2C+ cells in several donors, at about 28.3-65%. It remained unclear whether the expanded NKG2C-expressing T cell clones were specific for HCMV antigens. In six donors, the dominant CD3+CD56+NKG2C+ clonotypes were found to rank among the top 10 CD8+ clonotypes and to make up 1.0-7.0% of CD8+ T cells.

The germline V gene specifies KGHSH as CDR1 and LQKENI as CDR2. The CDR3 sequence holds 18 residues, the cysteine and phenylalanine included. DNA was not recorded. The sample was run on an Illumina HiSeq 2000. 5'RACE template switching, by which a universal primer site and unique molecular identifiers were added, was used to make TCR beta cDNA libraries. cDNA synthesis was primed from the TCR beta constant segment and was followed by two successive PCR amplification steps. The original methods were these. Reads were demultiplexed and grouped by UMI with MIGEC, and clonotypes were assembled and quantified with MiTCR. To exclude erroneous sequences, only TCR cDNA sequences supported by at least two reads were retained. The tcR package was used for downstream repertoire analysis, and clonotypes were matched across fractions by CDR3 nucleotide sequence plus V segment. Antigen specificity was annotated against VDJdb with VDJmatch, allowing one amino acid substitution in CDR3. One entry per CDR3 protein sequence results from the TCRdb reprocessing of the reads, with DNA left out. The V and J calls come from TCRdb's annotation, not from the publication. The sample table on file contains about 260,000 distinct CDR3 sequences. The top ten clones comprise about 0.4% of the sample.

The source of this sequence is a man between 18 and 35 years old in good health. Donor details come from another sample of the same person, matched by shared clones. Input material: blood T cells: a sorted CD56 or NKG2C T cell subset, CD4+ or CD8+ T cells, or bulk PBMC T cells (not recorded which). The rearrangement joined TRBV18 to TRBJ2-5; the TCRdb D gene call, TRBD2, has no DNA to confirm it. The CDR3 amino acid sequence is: CASSPLRGDAGEVETQYF.